A selection of T cell receptor beta chains follows, all from one sample in a study of T cell responses to AZD1222 COVID-19 vaccine. This table comes from immunoSEQ multiplex PCR, and its TCRdb copy is limited to in-frame clones, with some not included. Among approximately 120,000 clones listed, about 85% were seen once. The sequences come from peripheral blood, collected on day 0 of AZD1222 vaccination. The receptors shown here come from an adult in good health. Each CDR3 is given with its conserved first and last residue. Each record gives: clone size, J gene, V gene, D gene, CDR3 protein, CDR3 DNA. A D gene is named only where the DNA matches it firmly. Size tells how often a clone was seen (once, few, many) or the class of an expanded clone, and some rows leave it out.

.,TRBJ1-5,TRBV24-1,TRBD1,CATSAGGDGGAQHF,TGTGCCACCAGTGCAGGGGGCGACGGCGGGGCCCAGCATTTT
few,TRBJ2-7,TRBV12-3/TRBV12-4,.,CASSYDSNRYF,TGTGCCAGCAGTTACGACAGCAATCGGTACTTC
.,TRBJ2-5,TRBV5-1,TRBD2,CASSQGLAGEFGETQYF,TGCGCCAGCAGCCAGGGACTAGCGGGAGAGTTCGGAGAGACCCAGTACTTC
.,TRBJ2-5,TRBV6-1,.,CASSEGLIRRGGETQYF,TGTGCCAGCAGTGAAGGATTAATTAGGAGGGGCGGAGAGACCCAGTACTTC
.,TRBJ2-7,TRBV6-1,TRBD1,CASSEASGTGGYEQYF,TGTGCCAGCAGTGAAGCATCCGGGACAGGGGGCTACGAGCAGTACTTC
.,TRBJ2-2,TRBV7-2,TRBD2,CASSSASGAYTGELFF,TGTGCCAGCAGCTCCGCTAGCGGGGCATACACCGGGGAGCTGTTTTTT
.,TRBJ2-2,TRBV6-5,.,CASSTGLKNTGELFF,TGTGCCAGCAGTACGGGCCTTAAAAACACCGGGGAGCTGTTTTTT
.,TRBJ1-2,TRBV29-1,.,CSVEGDRDRYTF,TGCAGCGTTGAAGGGGACCGAGATCGCTACACCTTC
.,TRBJ1-6,TRBV12-3/TRBV12-4,.,CASSGSYNSPLHF,TGTGCCAGCAGTGGCTCCTATAATTCACCCCTCCACTTT
.,TRBJ2-4,TRBV6-5,TRBD1,CASSRNRGGKNIQYF,TGTGCCAGCAGCCGAAACAGGGGCGGGAAAAACATTCAGTACTTC
.,TRBJ2-3,TRBV9,.,CASSPQVSDTQYF,TGTGCCAGCAGCCCACAGGTTTCAGATACGCAGTATTTT
.,TRBJ1-3,TRBV13,.,CASSLSREEASGNTIYF,TGTGCCAGCAGCTTATCTAGGGAGGAGGCATCTGGAAACACCATATATTTT
.,TRBJ2-3,TRBV5-4,.,CASSQQGLNTDTQYF,TGTGCCAGCAGCCAACAGGGACTGAACACAGATACGCAGTATTTT
.,TRBJ1-5,TRBV19,TRBD1,CASRRGQATNQPQHF,TGTGCCAGTAGGAGGGGACAGGCTACGAATCAGCCCCAGCATTTT
.,TRBJ2-5,TRBV11-2,.,CASSLVFGGRQETQYF,TGTGCCAGCAGCTTAGTATTTGGGGGGAGACAAGAGACCCAGTACTTC
.,TRBJ2-1,TRBV10-2,TRBD2,CASSLAGGDNEQFF,TGCGCCAGCAGTCTAGCGGGGGGCGACAATGAGCAGTTCTTC
few,TRBJ1-1,TRBV4-2,.,CASSQTLQNTEAFF,TGTGCCAGCAGCCAAACCTTGCAGAACACTGAAGCTTTCTTT
.,TRBJ1-5,TRBV6-5,.,CASSPSLNQPQHF,TGTGCCAGCAGTCCCTCCCTCAATCAGCCCCAGCATTTT
.,TRBJ1-1,TRBV3-1/TRBV3-2,.,CASSFSLNTEAFF,TGTGCCAGCAGCTTCAGCTTAAACACTGAAGCTTTCTTT
.,TRBJ2-7,TRBV14,TRBD2,CASSQDERLAGGAHEQYF,TGTGCCAGCAGCCAAGATGAGCGCCTAGCGGGGGGTGCCCACGAGCAGTACTTC
.,TRBJ1-1,TRBV30,.,CAWRPNGNTEAFF,TGTGCCTGGAGGCCGAATGGGAACACTGAAGCTTTCTTT
.,TRBJ2-1,TRBV29-1,TRBD2,CSVLRGTSGIGEQFF,TGCAGCGTTCTTCGAGGGACTAGCGGAATCGGTGAGCAGTTCTTC
.,TRBJ1-5,TRBV10-1,TRBD1,CASSLTGLIACNQPQHF,TGCGCCAGCAGTTTGACAGGGCTAATAGCTTGCAATCAGCCCCAGCATTTT
.,TRBJ1-1,TRBV5-1,TRBD1,CASSWGQGDTEAFF,TGCGCCAGCAGCTGGGGACAGGGGGACACTGAAGCTTTCTTT
.,TRBJ2-3,TRBV7-2,TRBD1,CASRTGSTDTQYF,TGTGCCAGCAGGACAGGGAGCACAGATACGCAGTATTTT
.,TRBJ2-2,TRBV3-1/TRBV3-2,.,CASSFPPRGPGTGELFF,TGTGCCAGCAGCTTTCCCCCGCGGGGGCCGGGCACCGGGGAGCTGTTTTTT
.,TRBJ2-1,TRBV11-2,TRBD2,CASSTPGLANYNEQFF,TGTGCCAGCAGCACGCCGGGACTAGCGAATTACAATGAGCAGTTCTTC
.,TRBJ1-4,TRBV28,TRBD1,CASSLPGQDPGKLFF,TGTGCCAGCAGTTTACCGGGACAGGACCCTGGAAAACTGTTTTTT
.,TRBJ2-3,TRBV3-1/TRBV3-2,TRBD2,CASSQDKRGGLRDTQYF,TGTGCCAGCAGCCAAGATAAGCGGGGGGGCCTCCGGGATACGCAGTATTTT
.,TRBJ2-1,TRBV5-1,TRBD2,CASSLMTSGGARRGEQFF,TGCGCCAGCAGCTTGATGACTAGCGGGGGGGCACGCAGGGGTGAGCAGTTCTTC
.,TRBJ1-6,TRBV30,TRBD1,CAGQGASYSPLHF,TGTGCCGGCCAGGGGGCCTCTTATTCACCCCTCCACTTT
.,TRBJ2-2,TRBV6-5,.,CASSYSRRDAGELFF,TGTGCCAGCAGTTACTCGCGCAGGGACGCCGGGGAGCTGTTTTTT
.,TRBJ1-2,TRBV5-1,TRBD1,CASSVTGGDYGYTF,TGCGCCAGCAGCGTAACAGGGGGCGACTATGGCTACACCTTC
.,TRBJ2-3,TRBV7-2,TRBD2,CASSFPLGGGGATDTQYF,TGTGCCAGCAGCTTCCCCCTGGGTGGGGGGGGAGCCACAGATACGCAGTATTTT
once,TRBJ2-1,TRBV28,TRBD2,CASSSPTSGSNNEQFF,TGTGCCAGCAGTTCCCCGACTAGCGGGTCGAACAATGAGCAGTTCTTC
.,TRBJ2-1,TRBV19,TRBD2,CATLERTSGNNEQFF,TGTGCCACCCTAGAGAGGACTAGCGGAAACAATGAGCAGTTCTTC